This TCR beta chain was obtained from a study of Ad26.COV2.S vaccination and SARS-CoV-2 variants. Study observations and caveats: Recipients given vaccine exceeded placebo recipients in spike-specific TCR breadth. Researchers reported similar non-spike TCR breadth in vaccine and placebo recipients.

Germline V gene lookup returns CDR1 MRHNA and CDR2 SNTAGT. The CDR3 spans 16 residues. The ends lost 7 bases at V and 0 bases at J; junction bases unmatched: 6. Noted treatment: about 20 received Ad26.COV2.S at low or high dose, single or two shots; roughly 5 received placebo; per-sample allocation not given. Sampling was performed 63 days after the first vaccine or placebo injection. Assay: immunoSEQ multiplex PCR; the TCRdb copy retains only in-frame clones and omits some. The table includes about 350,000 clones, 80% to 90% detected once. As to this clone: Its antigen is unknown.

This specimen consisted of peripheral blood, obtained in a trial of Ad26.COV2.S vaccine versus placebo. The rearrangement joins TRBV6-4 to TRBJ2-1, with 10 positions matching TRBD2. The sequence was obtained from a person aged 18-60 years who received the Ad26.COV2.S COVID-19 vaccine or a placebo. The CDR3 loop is CASNGLADSSYNEQFF. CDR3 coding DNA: TGTGCCAGCAATGGACTAGCGGACAGCTCCTACAATGAGCAGTTCTTC.